One sample yielded the 10 T cell receptor beta chains listed below, sequenced in a study of cytomegalovirus exposure and HLA in healthy donors. The PCR employed 60 Vbeta primers together with 13 Jbeta primers. Produced via immunoSEQ multiplex PCR; TCRdb's table is partial and in-frame only. The data contain roughly 180,000 clones, just under 80% of them singletons. The sample was PBMCs. Source of these receptors: a female donor in good health and CMV-seronegative.

The chain is built from TRBV7-6 and TRBJ1-5, with a possible D match to TRBD1 (5 bases). The germline V gene encodes CDR1 SGHVS and CDR2 FNYEAQ. CDR3 length equals 12 residues. Trimming took off 2 bases at V and 7 bases at J, with 6 bases between the two ends. CDR3 bases: TGTGCCAGCAGCTTACAGGGACAGCCCCAGCATTTT. This encodes CASSLQGQPQHF.

The chain joins TRBV23-1 to TRBJ2-5; TRBD1 aligns across 7 bases. TRBV23-1 is treated as an ORF (open reading frame) with a function not yet certain. V was pared by 1 base and J by 1 base, with 3 bases of the junction left unmatched. CDR3 size: 15 residues. The CDR3: CASSQFGTVQETQYF. The DNA for the CDR3 is TGCGCCAGCAGTCAATTCGGGACAGTCCAAGAGACCCAGTACTTC.

The chain has TRBV6-5 and TRBJ2-3, with D uncertain. CDR3 size: 13 residues. In germline, CDR1 is MNHEY, CDR2 SVGAGI. Trimming removed 7 bases from V and 2 bases from J, with 10 bases in between. CDR3 coding DNA: TGTGCCAGCACCTCTGGGCACACAGATACGCAGTATTTT. Translation: CASTSGHTDTQYF.

J is TRBJ2-6 and V is TRBV11-1; the D gene is possibly TRBD1 (5 bases). V lost 0 bases and J lost 3, with 18 bases in between. The CDR3 contains 19 residues. Germline values: CDR1 SGHAT, CDR2 FQDESV (reference sequence). In nucleotides, the CDR3 is TGTGCCAGCAGCTTAGCGCCAGTAGACAGTTTCAATGGGGCCAACGTCCTGACTTTC. This encodes CASSLAPVDSFNGANVLTF.

This chain links TRBV11-1 with TRBJ1-6, with D possibly being TRBD1 (5 bases). CDR1 is SGHAT, CDR2 FQDESV, per germline (reference sequence). Between the trimmed V and J ends, which lost 3 bases and 7 bases, there was a span of 13 bases. This CDR3 spans 15 amino acids. CDR3 residues: CASSLGSRANSPLHF. DNA for the CDR3: TGTGCCAGCAGCTTGGGATCCAGGGCCAATTCACCCCTCCACTTT.

The chain has TRBV7-2 and TRBJ1-1; the match to TRBD1 covers 7 bases. Germline trimming cut 5 bases from V and 11 bases from J; bases unmatched to any gene: 8. Germline lookup yields CDR1 SGHTA and CDR2 FQGNSA. The CDR3 runs 12 residues. The CDR3 sequence is CASSQGGTVAFF. As DNA, the CDR3 is TGTGCCAGCAGCCAGGGGGGAACGGTGGCTTTCTTT.

This chain connects TRBV7-6 to TRBJ2-7; 9 bases match TRBD1. Germline V gene sequence: CDR1 SGHVS, CDR2 FNYEAQ. This CDR3 region has 15 residues. The trim removed 4 bases at V and 7 bases at J, leaving 11 bases unmatched. The CDR3 here is CASSSGQGLNIEQYF. DNA of the CDR3: TGTGCCAGCAGCTCGGGACAGGGTCTTAATATTGAGCAGTACTTC.

The genes are TRBV28 and TRBJ2-1; TRBD2 might be the D (5 bases). In germline, CDR1 is MDHEN, CDR2 SYDVKM. V lost 1 base to trimming and J lost 6 bases, with 13 bases between them. This CDR3 is 15 amino acids long. CDR3: CASSLSILVGNEQFF. DNA of the CDR3: TGTGCCAGCAGTTTATCAATACTAGTCGGCAATGAGCAGTTCTTC. The complete variable domain, with remaining parts taken from reference TRBV28 and TRBJ2-1, reads DVKVTQSSRYLVKRTGEKVFLECVQDMDHENMFWYRQDPGLGLRLIYFSYDVKMKEKGDIPEGYSVSREKKERFSLILESASTNQTSMYLCASSLSILVGNEQFFGPGTRLTVL.

The chain has TRBV6-6 and TRBJ1-1; D perhaps matches TRBD1 (5 bases). The germline V gene encodes CDR1 MNHNY and CDR2 SVGAGI (reference sequence). CDR3 size: 15 residues. V gave up 4 bases and J gave up 0 bases, with 12 bases separating them. CDR3 coding DNA: TGTGCCAGCAGTTTTGGGGGGAGCATGAACACTGAAGCTTTCTTT. Translating gives CASSFGGSMNTEAFF.

The CDR3 is CAGSGSADTQYF. In DNA form, the CDR3 reads TGTGCCGGTAGCGGGAGTGCAGATACGCAGTATTTT. The gene calls are TRBV2 and TRBJ2-3, with TRBD2 matching 9 bases. J was trimmed by 4 bases and V by 11 bases; bases with no gene match: 4. The CDR3 extends over 12 amino acids. In germline, CDR1 is SNHLY, CDR2 FYNNEI.